A single sample gave rise to the 27 T cell receptor beta chains below, sequenced in a study of Ad26.COV2.S vaccination and SARS-CoV-2 variants (dated by TCRdb to about 2021). The treatment or condition label, as the study defines it: 15 to 20 received Ad26.COV2.S at low or high dose, single or two shots; 5 received placebo; per-sample allocation not given. For vaccine and placebo recipients, repertoires were sequenced using samples collected on day 63 after the first injection. Libraries were built with the immunoSEQ multiplex PCR assay. TCRdb stores this immuneACCESS table with in-frame sequences only. Part of the clones is absent; in the studies checked, under half of the shortfall reflects unresolved V genes, and no reason is known for the rest. Within this sample are 300,000 to 400,000 clones, with around 88% of them counted one time only. Approximately 5% of the sample belongs to the ten largest clones.

Specimen: peripheral blood, collected in a trial of Ad26.COV2.S vaccine versus placebo. The origin of the receptors is a person aged 18 to 65 who received the Ad26.COV2.S COVID-19 vaccine or a placebo.

This chain joins TRBV6-5 and TRBJ1-6, with D possibly being TRBD1 (5 bases). Germline V gene lookup returns CDR1 MNHEY and CDR2 SVGAGI. V was pared by 6 bases and J by 10 bases, with 13 bases between. The CDR3 is 13 residues long. The CDR3: CASSPDGTSPLHF. The CDR3 DNA is TGTGCCAGCAGCCCCGATGGGACCTCACCCCTCCACTTT.

The rearrangement uses TRBV6-6 and TRBJ1-6; 7 nucleotides agree with TRBD1. This CDR3 region has 14 residues. CDR1 is MNHNY, CDR2 SVGAGI, per germline (reference sequence). J lost 10 bases, V lost 2 bases, and 5 bases had no gene match. CDR3: CASSYGTVESPLHF. The CDR3 coding sequence is TGTGCCAGCAGTTACGGGACAGTTGAGTCACCCCTCCACTTT.

The chain has TRBV19 and TRBJ1-4; TRBD1 matches 7 bases. Germline values: CDR1 LNHDA, CDR2 SQIVND (reference sequence). The CDR3 consists of 15 residues. Unmatched junction bases numbered 8, after V lost 0 bases and J lost 10 bases. The CDR3 region has the DNA TGTGCCAGTAGTATAGAAATGAGACAGGGCGGAAAACTGTTTTTT. It translates to CASSIEMRQGGKLFF.

V and J are TRBV7-2 and TRBJ2-7, with TRBD1 matching over 7 bases. V gave up 6 bases and J gave up 9 bases; unmatched junction bases: 11. The V gene's germline CDR1 is SGHTA and CDR2 FQGNSA. The CDR3 is made up of 13 amino acids. CDR3 sequence: CASSFQTRQGQYF. The CDR3 DNA sequence: TGTGCCAGCAGTTTTCAAACCAGACAGGGGCAGTACTTC.

This chain links TRBV7-9 with TRBJ2-5; the match to TRBD2 covers 8 bases. V lost 5 bases, J lost 5 bases, and 16 bases stayed unmatched. This CDR3 has 17 amino acids. Germline loops: CDR1 SEHNR, CDR2 FQNEAQ (reference sequence). The CDR3 DNA sequence: TGTGCCAGCAGCATAACCGGGAGGGGCCCGGGAAGGGAGACCCAGTACTTC. It is translated as CASSITGRGPGRETQYF. Filled out from reference TRBV7-9 and TRBJ2-5, the complete variable domain reads DTGVSQNPRHKITKRGQNVTFRCDPISEHNRLYWYRQTLGQGPEFLTYFQNEAQLEKSRLLSDRFSAERPKGSFSTLEIQRTEQGDSAMYLCASSITGRGPGRETQYFGPGTRLLVL.

This clone was detected only a few times. The genes are TRBV13 and TRBJ1-1; unclear D gene. CDR1 is PRHDT and CDR2 is FYEKMQ in the germline V gene (reference sequence). The CDR3 sequence is 13 residues long. V was pared by 2 bases and J by 1 base, with 5 bases between. CDR3 coding DNA: TGTGCCAGCAGCTTATGGGGGAACACTGAAGCTTTCTTT. It translates to CASSLWGNTEAFF.

Details on this clone: Other nucleotide sequences in the sample specify the same CDR3. This chain uses TRBV6-1 with TRBJ2-2; D gene ambiguous. This CDR3 has 14 residues. From germline, CDR1 is MNHNS and CDR2 SASEGT. Trimming left V 2 bases short and J 3 bases short, with 7 bases between. CDR3 in DNA: TGTGCCAGCAGTGAAATCGGCGACACCGGGGAGCTGTTTTTT. Amino acid sequence: CASSEIGDTGELFF.

The genes are TRBV5-1 and TRBJ2-4; tentatively, D is TRBD1 (5 bases). Germline V CDR1 and CDR2: SGHRS, YFSETQ. CDR3 length: 13 residues. Trimming left V 2 bases short and J 9 bases short, with 12 bases between. The chain's CDR3 is CASSFRALGIQYF. DNA for the CDR3: TGCGCCAGCAGCTTCAGGGCCCTGGGCATTCAGTACTTC.

The chain combines TRBV27 with TRBJ2-7; 10 bases map to TRBD1. The trim removed 6 bases at V and 4 bases at J, leaving 9 bases unmatched. The length of the CDR3 is 15 residues. Germline assignment: CDR1 MNHEY and CDR2 SMNVEV (reference sequence). CDR3 DNA: TGTGCCAGCAGGGGACAGGGGCTCCGGATATACGAGCAGTACTTC. Its protein product is CASRGQGLRIYEQYF.

In nucleotides, the CDR3 is TGTGCCAGCAGCCAAGATTGGCAGGACACAACTAATGAAAAACTGTTTTTT. It codes for CASSQDWQDTTNEKLFF. The J gene is TRBJ1-4, the V gene TRBV3-1 (or the pseudogene TRBV3-2); TRBD1 is a possible D gene (5 bases). Germline V gives CDR1 LGHDT, CDR2 YNNKEL (reference sequence). The V and J ends lost 0 bases and 0 bases respectively, with 11 bases between them. The CDR3 has 17 amino acids.

The J gene is TRBJ2-7, the V gene TRBV14; TRBD1 matches 9 bases. The CDR3 runs 15 residues. Germline V gives CDR1 SGHDN, CDR2 FVKESK. V gave up 5 bases and J gave up 2 bases; unmatched junction bases: 7. The CDR3 loop is CASSYGQGLTYEQYF. As DNA, the CDR3 is TGTGCCAGCAGCTATGGACAGGGGCTAACCTACGAGCAGTACTTC.

This clone was found once. The V call is TRBV28, the J call TRBJ1-5; 7 positions agree with TRBD1. There are 15 residues in the CDR3. The V and J ends lost 3 bases and 3 bases, in that order; junction bases with no gene match: 5. The germline V gene encodes CDR1 MDHEN and CDR2 SYDVKM. The CDR3 DNA sequence: TGTGCCAGCAGTTTCCTCGACAGGGACAATCAGCCCCAGCATTTT. Translation gives CASSFLDRDNQPQHF.

In DNA, the CDR3 is TGTGCCAGCAGTTACAGGGACCTTAATGAAAAACTGTTTTTT. Translation gives CASSYRDLNEKLFF. The chain couples TRBV7-8 to TRBJ1-4; a weak D match, TRBD1 (6 bases). CDR3 length equals 14 residues. Trimming pared 6 bases from V and 4 bases from J, leaving 12 bases between. Germline-derived CDR1 and CDR2 are SGHVS and FQNEAQ.

The V call is TRBV29-1, the J call TRBJ1-1; D is undetermined. CDR1 is SQVTM and CDR2 is ANQGSEA in the germline V gene. V was clipped by 4 bases and J by 1 base, with 16 bases between them. This CDR3 comprises 15 residues. In nucleotides, the CDR3 is TGCAGCGTTGGAGACGTACTTGGCGGGAACACTGAAGCTTTCTTT. Protein: CSVGDVLGGNTEAFF.

This sequence joins TRBV5-4 and TRBJ1-1, with D maybe TRBD1 (6 bases). This CDR3 has 15 amino acids. The germline gives CDR1 SGHNT, CDR2 YYREEE (reference sequence). V gave up 0 bases and J gave up 4 bases, with 13 bases separating them. DNA of the CDR3: TGTGCCAGCAGCTTGGGGGGGGCGCAAGGCACTGAAGCTTTCTTT. Protein product: CASSLGGAQGTEAFF.

The chain recombines TRBV6-2 or TRBV6-3 with TRBJ2-7; TRBD1 matches at 7 bases. Germline lookup yields CDR1 MNHEY and CDR2 SVGEGT. The trim removed 4 bases at V and 2 bases at J, leaving 2 bases unmatched. This CDR3 comprises 13 residues. CDR3 sequence reads: CASSWDSTYEQYF. The CDR3 nucleotides are TGTGCCAGCAGTTGGGACAGTACCTACGAGCAGTACTTC.

This clone was observed a handful of times. The chain is built from TRBV28 and TRBJ2-7; 10 bases match TRBD2. J lost 5 bases, V lost 5 bases, and 9 bases had no gene match. Germline V gene data show CDR1 as MDHEN and CDR2 as SYDVKM. The CDR3 contains 15 residues. The DNA for the CDR3 is TGTGCCAGCAGTCCTACTGCTAGCGGGAGTGACGAGCAGTACTTC. It encodes CASSPTASGSDEQYF.

The V call is TRBV4-1, the J call TRBJ1-2; D not certain. The CDR3 is 13 amino acids. Germline assignment: CDR1 MGHRA and CDR2 YSYEKL. With 4 bases removed from V and 8 bases from J, the gap between germline ends came to 14 bases. CDR3 in amino acids: CASSPELEGGYTF. CDR3 sequence (DNA): TGCGCCAGCAGCCCAGAGCTAGAGGGCGGCTACACCTTC.

This chain connects TRBV6-4 to TRBJ2-7; the D is unclear. Trimming left V 4 bases short and J 2 bases short, with 18 bases between. Germline V gene sequence: CDR1 MRHNA, CDR2 SNTAGT. This CDR3 contains 16 residues. Here the CDR3 DNA reads TGTGCCAGCAGTGCCCCAACACGGCCCATTCCCTACGAGCAGTACTTC. Amino acid sequence: CASSAPTRPIPYEQYF.

V usage is TRBV7-2 and J usage is TRBJ1-1; the D is unclear. V was shortened by 1 base and J by 5 bases, with 20 bases between the two germline ends. CDR1 and CDR2 from the germline V gene are SGHTA and FQGNSA. This CDR3 has 17 residues. CDR3 amino acids: CASSLGALSGLGTEAFF. CDR3 DNA sequence: TGTGCCAGCAGCTTAGGGGCCTTATCGGGGTTGGGGACTGAAGCTTTCTTT.

This chain joins TRBV4-2 and TRBJ1-1; D gene unclear. The germline V gene has CDR1 LGHNA and CDR2 YNFKEQ. The CDR3 has 20 amino acids. The V end was cut by 0 bases, the J end by 3 bases, with 26 bases between. The DNA for the CDR3 is TGTGCCAGCAGCCAAGATTCGGTCAGAGGGCCAGCCCAAGGTCACACTGAAGCTTTCTTT. This codes for CASSQDSVRGPAQGHTEAFF.

This rearrangement joins TRBV12-5 to TRBJ2-7; D unresolved. The CDR3 is made up of 12 amino acids. From germline, CDR1 is LGHNT and CDR2 FRNRAP. The V gene lost 1 base and the J gene lost 7 bases, with 8 bases spanning the gap. DNA for the CDR3: TGTGCTAGTGGTTTGGGCCCGAGGGAGCAGTACTTC. It yields the protein CASGLGPREQYF.

The V call is TRBV19, the J call TRBJ2-1; 9 positions agree with TRBD2. The germline gives CDR1 LNHDA, CDR2 SQIVND (reference sequence). The CDR3 is made up of 15 amino acids. The J segment lost 3 bases and the V segment lost 6 bases, leaving 6 bases of the junction unmatched. The CDR3 here is CASRKRGDGYNEQFF. The CDR3 bases are TGTGCCAGTAGAAAGCGGGGGGACGGCTACAATGAGCAGTTCTTC. The full variable domain, completed using reference TRBV19 and TRBJ2-1, is DGGITQSPKYLFRKEGQNVTLSCEQNLNHDAMYWYRQDPGQGLRLIYYSQIVNDFQKGDIAEGYSVSREKKESFPLTVTSAQKNPTAFYLCASRKRGDGYNEQFFGPGTRLTVL.

The chain has TRBV6-1 and TRBJ1-5; 7 positions match TRBD1. The V segment lost 2 bases and the J segment 4 bases; nucleotides outside the gene matches: 5. Looked up from germline, CDR1 is MNHNS and CDR2 is SASEGT. There are 15 residues in the CDR3. The chain's CDR3 is CASSELGQQNQPQHF. The CDR3, as DNA: TGTGCCAGCAGTGAATTGGGACAGCAAAATCAGCCCCAGCATTTT.

The CDR3, as DNA: TGTGCCACCAGCAGAGGGGACAGACCTTACAATGAGCAGTTCTTC. Its protein is CATSRGDRPYNEQFF. The chain is built from TRBV15 and TRBJ2-1, with 7 bases lining up with TRBD1. The CDR3 contains 15 residues. The germline gives CDR1 LNHNV, CDR2 YYDKDF (reference sequence). Losses at the gene ends were 1 base for V and 4 bases for J; bases not matched to a gene: 4.

The chain has TRBV5-6 and TRBJ1-4; D not certain. With 0 bases removed from V and 5 bases from J, the gap between germline ends came to 8 bases. The CDR3 is made up of 14 amino acids. From germline, CDR1 is SGHDT and CDR2 YYEEEE. In nucleotides, the CDR3 is TGTGCCAGCAGCTTGGGGCAGCGCAATGAAAAACTGTTTTTT. It specifies CASSLGQRNEKLFF.

The V call is TRBV27, the J call TRBJ2-7; 12 bases fit TRBD1. J lost 7 bases, V lost 8 bases, and 12 bases had no gene match. The CDR3 runs to 15 residues. Germline V gene sequence: CDR1 MNHEY, CDR2 SMNVEV (reference sequence). CDR3 amino acids: CASGSPGQGAGEQYF. CDR3 coding DNA: TGTGCCAGCGGATCCCCGGGACAGGGGGCAGGAGAGCAGTACTTC.